The 10 T cell receptor beta chains given below trace back to one sample, sequenced in a study of PD-1 blockade in mismatch repair-deficient tumors. Profiled with immunoSEQ multiplex PCR; TCRdb holds only in-frame clones, not every one. The repertoire consists of 75,000 to 80,000 clones, with 70% to 90% occurring once and the leading ten covering around 5.1%. The source was peripheral blood, collected 44 weeks after starting pembrolizumab. All receptors derive from an adult with mismatch repair-deficient cancer.

The chain carries TRBV2 and TRBJ1-1; TRBD1 aligns across 8 bases. The ends lost 4 bases at V and 5 bases at J; junction bases unmatched: 6. The CDR3 is 14 residues long. Looked up from germline, CDR1 is SNHLY and CDR2 is FYNNEI. CDR3 nucleotide sequence: TGTGCCAGCAGTGTGGACAGGGTGTCGACTGAAGCTTTCTTT. Its protein product is CASSVDRVSTEAFF.

CDR3 DNA: TGCGCCAGCAGCCAAGATCTAGGCGGGAGGGGCTACAATGAGCAGTTCTTC. It encodes CASSQDLGGRGYNEQFF. This chain links TRBV4-1 with TRBJ2-1, with 9 bases matching TRBD2. Germline V CDR1 and CDR2: MGHRA, YSYEKL. Trimming at V came to 0 bases and at J to 3 bases, leaving 6 bases not matched to a gene. CDR3 length: 17 residues.

The chain joins TRBV27 to TRBJ1-2, with a tentative D call TRBD1 (5 bases). The CDR3 extends over 16 amino acids. Trimming left V 6 bases short and J 5 bases short, with 22 bases between. Germline CDR1 is MNHEY and CDR2 is SMNVEV (reference sequence). CDR3 in amino acids: CASSGFREARSYGYTF. As DNA, the CDR3 is TGTGCCAGCAGCGGGTTCAGGGAAGCTAGGTCGTATGGCTACACCTTC.

The genes are TRBV15 and TRBJ1-1; tentative D call: TRBD1 (5 bases). Trimming took 4 bases from V and 8 from J, leaving 14 bases between them. This CDR3 region has 13 residues. From germline, CDR1 is LNHNV and CDR2 YYDKDF (reference sequence). CDR3 sequence (DNA): TGTGCCACCAGCAAGGGACGCCGGCAGGAAGCTTTCTTT. Amino acid sequence: CATSKGRRQEAFF.

The V and J genes are TRBV7-6 and TRBJ1-5; 8 positions match TRBD1. CDR1 SGHVS and CDR2 FNYEAQ come from the germline V gene. The CDR3 sequence is 15 residues long. V shed 3 bases, J shed 4 bases, and the junction held 5 bases outside the gene matches. The CDR3 is CASSLAGGPNQPQHF. The CDR3 DNA sequence: TGTGCCAGCAGCTTGGCAGGGGGCCCAAATCAGCCCCAGCATTTT.

The chain joins TRBV5-4 to TRBJ2-1; 9 bases fit TRBD2. The CDR3 is 17 residues long. The V gene end was trimmed by 0 bases and the J gene end by 7 bases; junction bases not matched to a gene: 11. The germline CDR1 and CDR2 sequences are SGHNT and YYREEE (reference sequence). DNA for the CDR3: TGTGCCAGCAGCTTGGGGGGGACTAGCTGGGCCGCAAATGAGCAGTTCTTC. It specifies CASSLGGTSWAANEQFF.

The chain combines TRBV6-5 with TRBJ2-3; 13 positions match TRBD2. Trimming cost V 7 bases and J 8 bases; bases outside gene matches: 6. Germline loops: CDR1 MNHEY, CDR2 SVGAGI. The CDR3 is 14 residues long. CDR3 amino acids: CASTPGLAGRTQYF. In DNA, the CDR3 is TGTGCCAGCACCCCGGGACTAGCGGGACGTACGCAGTATTTT.

The CDR3 spells CAWRHRGASEKLFF. The CDR3, as DNA: TGTGCCTGGAGGCACAGGGGGGCTAGTGAAAAACTGTTTTTT. This sequence joins TRBV30 and TRBJ1-4; 8 nucleotides line up with TRBD1. The ends lost 3 bases at V and 7 bases at J; junction bases unmatched: 7. Germline CDR1 GTSNPN, CDR2 SVGIG (reference sequence). The CDR3 loop spans 14 amino acids.

The chain has TRBV6-1 and TRBJ2-1; D remains ambiguous. Germline CDR1 reads MNHNS; CDR2 reads SASEGT. V shed 4 bases and J shed 3 bases, with 16 bases lying between them. This CDR3 contains 16 residues. CDR3 DNA sequence: TGTGCCAGCAGTGTTTCTCCTCTTGCGAACTACAATGAGCAGTTCTTC. Its protein is CASSVSPLANYNEQFF.

This clone came up once. The CDR3 DNA is TGCGCCAGCAGCCAAGCGGACAGGGTAACGAGGGGCTACACCTTC. Translated: CASSQADRVTRGYTF. The chain recombines TRBV4-3 with TRBJ1-2, with 8 bases matching TRBD1. CDR1 LGHNA and CDR2 YSLEER come from the germline V gene. CDR3 length: 15 residues. With 1 base clipped from V and 8 bases from J, the junction kept 9 bases outside the gene matches.